This TCR beta chain was obtained from a study of shared clonotypes between healthy human individuals. About the study: For every donor, three CD4 naive, three CD4 memory, two CD8 naive and one CD8 memory plates were used.

On this clone: Its antigen is unidentified.

Deletions cut 5 bases from V and 5 bases from J, with 24 bases between. Germline values: CDR1 MDHEN, CDR2 SYDVKM. The CDR3 contains 17 residues. Profiled with immunoSEQ multiplex PCR; TCRdb holds only in-frame clones, not every one. This table has about 110,000 clones, around 65% appearing once. CD8 memory combined CD45RO+ cells with CCR7-negative CD45RA+ TemRA cells. Study-wide findings and caveats: The four-donor shared clonotypes exceeded non-shared clonotypes in generation probability, with non-shared ones scoring lower.

Sequencing used memory CD8+ T cells sorted from blood. The subset is: CD45RO+ cells pooled with CCR7-negative TemRA cells. The chain joins TRBV28 to TRBJ2-5, with a possible D match to TRBD1 (6 bases). The TCR sequence derives from a woman aged 25 to 39 in good health. CDR3: CASSTFPDRRLRETQYF. The CDR3 nucleotides read TGTGCCAGCAGTACCTTCCCAGACAGGCGGCTTCGTGAGACCCAGTACTTC.